This TCR beta chain was sequenced for a study of cytomegalovirus exposure and HLA in healthy donors. With 60 Vbeta and 13 Jbeta primers, the PCR was carried out. Some clones are missing from TCRdb's copy, which holds only in-frame ones; the method was immunoSEQ multiplex PCR. The sample consists of 97,000 or so clones, around 63% of them appearing once. In regard to this clone: Its antigen is as yet unknown.

Germline V gene lookup returns CDR1 SGHDN and CDR2 FVKESK. The CDR3 spans 15 residues. J was trimmed by 2 bases and V by 2 bases; bases with no gene match: 1. This donor has no recorded CMV serostatus. The study, taken as a whole, reports: Researchers reported that three CMV-associated chains were confirmed in vitro as CMV antigen-specific.

The chain joins TRBV14 to TRBJ2-7; 12 nucleotides agree with TRBD2. Input material: PBMCs. This sequence was found in a human donor in good health. This chain's CDR3 is CASSQLAGGTYEQYF. DNA for the CDR3: TGTGCCAGCAGCCAACTAGCGGGAGGGACCTACGAGCAGTACTTC.